The 22 T cell receptor beta chains given below trace back to one sample, sequenced in a study of beta chain features in type 1 diabetes. Reverse transcribing all isolated RNA meant expressed TCRB transcripts were sequenced. Sequencing used immunoSEQ multiplex PCR; TCRdb keeps in-frame clones, though not all of them. This sample yields 130,000 or so clones, of which 9% to 10% are seen a single time; 0.55% to 0.75% belongs to the top ten. Source material: central memory CD4+ T cells from blood. These receptors all stem from a woman in her forties in good health.

This clone was picked up a small number of times. The chain has TRBV6-5 and TRBJ2-1; the match to TRBD1 covers 7 bases. The CDR3 is 13 residues long. Germline loops: CDR1 MNHEY, CDR2 SVGAGI. V trimming: 6 bases; J trimming: 9 bases; junction bases outside the gene matches: 8. The CDR3 bases are TGTGCCAGCAGAAACAACAGGGGTAGTGAGCAGTTCTTC. Amino acids: CASRNNRGSEQFF.

The chain recombines TRBV14 with TRBJ1-6; 7 positions agree with TRBD1. This CDR3 spans 16 amino acids. The trim removed 4 bases at V and 5 bases at J, leaving 8 bases unmatched. CDR1 and CDR2 (germline): SGHDN, FVKESK. CDR3 protein: CASSRIGQADNSPLHF. The CDR3 DNA reads TGTGCCAGCAGCCGGATAGGACAGGCAGATAATTCACCCCTCCACTTT.

This clone was seen a few times. The chain recombines TRBV15 with TRBJ2-7, with 9 bases fitting TRBD1. Trimming at V came to 5 bases and at J to 6 bases, leaving 8 bases not matched to a gene. CDR1 and CDR2 from the germline V gene are LNHNV and YYDKDF (reference sequence). The CDR3 totals 14 residues. The CDR3 coding sequence is TGTGCCACCAGCCGGGACAGGGAATACTCCGAGCAGTACTTC. Translating gives CATSRDREYSEQYF.

This clone has ten or more counts. This rearrangement joins TRBV19 to TRBJ2-3; 8 nucleotides align to TRBD2. Trimming removed 7 bases from V and 1 base from J; junction bases left unmatched: 4. Germline CDR1 is LNHDA and CDR2 is SQIVND (reference sequence). The CDR3 is 14 residues long. The CDR3 bases are TGTGCCAGTAAGCGGGAGCTCCGCACAGATACGCAGTATTTT. It yields the protein CASKRELRTDTQYF.

This chain uses TRBV11-2 with TRBJ1-6; D possibly corresponds to TRBD1 (6 bases). The ends were cut back, 1 base at V and 7 bases at J, with 8 bases in the middle. Germline lookup yields CDR1 SGHAT and CDR2 FQNNGV. The CDR3 length is 14 residues. CDR3 protein: CASSLVTGNSPLHF. Written as DNA, the CDR3 is TGTGCCAGCAGCTTAGTGACAGGCAATTCACCCCTCCACTTT.

This clone has only a few counts. CDR3 protein: CSARVIETQYF. CDR3 DNA sequence: TGCAGTGCTAGAGTAATAGAGACCCAGTACTTC. This chain connects TRBV20-1 to TRBJ2-5; D is undetermined. Germline assignment: CDR1 DFQATT and CDR2 SNEGSKA (reference sequence). V lost 1 base to trimming and J lost 4 bases, with 4 bases between them. This CDR3 spans 11 amino acids.

This clone came up a few times. The V and J genes are TRBV7-2 and TRBJ1-1, with TRBD1 as a possible D gene (6 bases). The V gene lost 3 bases and the J gene lost 5 bases, with 16 bases spanning the gap. The CDR3 loop spans 15 amino acids. Germline CDR1 is SGHTA and CDR2 is FQGNSA. The CDR3: CASSFSSQGKTEAFF. The CDR3 coding sequence is TGTGCCAGCAGCTTTTCTAGCCAGGGGAAAACTGAAGCTTTCTTT.

There are a few counts of this clone. The chain employs TRBV19 and TRBJ1-1; TRBD1 aligns across 8 bases. The CDR3 consists of 16 residues. Germline V gene lookup returns CDR1 LNHDA and CDR2 SQIVND (reference sequence). With 3 bases clipped from V and 0 bases from J, the junction kept 6 bases outside the gene matches. The CDR3 region has the DNA TGTGCCAGTAGTATGGCAGGGGGCAACATGAACACTGAAGCTTTCTTT. It encodes CASSMAGGNMNTEAFF.

The sample holds a few counts of this clone. The chain joins TRBV11-2 to TRBJ2-3, with 7 bases fitting TRBD1. The CDR3 runs 15 residues. V was clipped by 4 bases and J by 2 bases; unmatched bases: 6. Germline V gene sequence: CDR1 SGHAT, CDR2 FQNNGV. The DNA of the CDR3 is TGTGCCAGCAGCTCCGACAGGGCTAACACAGATACGCAGTATTTT. Translating gives CASSSDRANTDTQYF.

A few counts support this clone. The chain couples TRBV6-1 to TRBJ1-1, with 9 bases fitting TRBD1. V lost 8 bases, J lost 1 base, and 5 bases stayed unmatched. The V gene's germline CDR1 is MNHNS and CDR2 SASEGT. This CDR3 is 14 amino acids long. CDR3 nucleotides: TGTGCCAGCCGCCGGGACAGGGAGAACACTGAAGCTTTCTTT. Its translation: CASRRDRENTEAFF.

The V call is TRBV9, the J call TRBJ1-4; 7 nucleotides align to TRBD1. V was pared by 4 bases and J by 4 bases, with 4 bases of the junction left unmatched. The CDR3 sequence is 14 residues long. Germline CDR1 and CDR2: SGDLS and YYNGEE. CDR3 nucleotide sequence: TGTGCCAGCAGCCGGGGACAGCATAATGAAAAACTGTTTTTT. It is translated as CASSRGQHNEKLFF.

The chain employs TRBV10-1 and TRBJ1-5; D possibly corresponds to TRBD1 (6 bases). The CDR3 totals 16 residues. CDR1 WNHNN and CDR2 SYGVQD come from the germline V gene (reference sequence). The V gene lost 2 bases and the J gene lost 2 bases, with 13 bases spanning the gap. The CDR3 DNA reads TGCGCCAGCAGTGAGCAGGGGACGGCGGGCAATCAGCCCCAGCATTTT. Translating it yields CASSEQGTAGNQPQHF.

This clone was counted a few times. V and J are TRBV27 and TRBJ2-5; D ambiguous. CDR1 and CDR2 from the germline V gene are MNHEY and SMNVEV (reference sequence). The CDR3 totals 13 residues. Between the trimmed V and J ends, which lost 1 base and 3 bases, there was a span of 6 bases. The CDR3 sequence is CASSLLVEETQYF. In nucleotides, the CDR3 is TGTGCCAGCAGTTTATTAGTGGAAGAGACCCAGTACTTC.

This clone was detected only a few times. The chain recombines TRBV7-2 with TRBJ2-2; 14 bases map to TRBD2. Germline V lookup: CDR1 SGHTA, CDR2 FQGNSA. With V trimmed by 8 bases and J by 5 bases, 13 bases remained unmatched. This CDR3 has 18 residues. The CDR3 nucleotides are TGTGCCAGCGGTAGACTGCGACTAGCGGGGGGGCAAACCGGGGAGCTGTTTTTT. Protein sequence: CASGRLRLAGGQTGELFF. The whole variable domain, filled in from reference TRBV7-2 and TRBJ2-2, reads GAGVSQSPSNKVTEKGKDVELRCDPISGHTALYWYRQSLGQGLEFLIYFQGNSAPDKSGLPSDRFSAERTGGSVSTLTIQRTQQEDSAVYLCASGRLRLAGGQTGELFFGEGSRLTVL.

This clone was seen a few times. The rearrangement uses TRBV7-9 and TRBJ1-2, with no clear D. The germline V gene encodes CDR1 SEHNR and CDR2 FQNEAQ (reference sequence). V lost 5 bases and J 4 bases, leaving 11 bases between the germline ends. There are 13 residues in the CDR3. This CDR3 is CASSPTRVYGYTF. The DNA for the CDR3 is TGTGCCAGCAGCCCCACGCGGGTCTATGGCTACACCTTC. The complete variable domain, with remaining parts taken from reference TRBV7-9 and TRBJ1-2, reads DTGVSQNPRHKITKRGQNVTFRCDPISEHNRLYWYRQTLGQGPEFLTYFQNEAQLEKSRLLSDRFSAERPKGSFSTLEIQRTEQGDSAMYLCASSPTRVYGYTFGSGTRLTVV.

The chain links TRBV27 to TRBJ2-7; D remains ambiguous. Trimming shortened V by 6 bases and J by 3 bases, and 18 bases separated the two germline ends. CDR3 length equals 15 residues. CDR1 and CDR2 from the germline V gene are MNHEY and SMNVEV (reference sequence). This CDR3 is CASSLEVRSIYEQYF. CDR3 nucleotides: TGTGCCAGCAGCTTGGAAGTACGGAGCATCTACGAGCAGTACTTC.

This chain joins TRBV15 and TRBJ2-3; TRBD2 matches at 9 bases. V dropped 6 bases and J dropped 2; count of bases not matched to a gene: 6. Germline CDR1 reads LNHNV; CDR2 reads YYDKDF (reference sequence). CDR3 length: 15 amino acids. The CDR3, as DNA: TGTGCCACCAGTTCGACTAGCGGAAACACAGATACGCAGTATTTT. It specifies CATSSTSGNTDTQYF. The entire variable domain, with the rest obtained from reference TRBV15 and TRBJ2-3, is as follows: DAMVIQNPRYQVTQFGKPVTLSCSQTLNHNVMYWYQQKSSQAPKLLFHYYDKDFNNEADTPDNFQSRRPNTSFCFLDIRSPGLGDTAMYLCATSSTSGNTDTQYFGPGTRLTVL.

In this sample, this clone turned up a few times. The chain links TRBV6-5 to TRBJ2-2; 11 bases fit TRBD2. This CDR3 is built from 14 residues. CDR1 MNHEY and CDR2 SVGAGI come from the germline V gene. J gave up 6 bases and V 10 bases, and 7 bases lay outside the gene matches. The CDR3 region has the DNA TGTGCCACCTATTTAGCGGGGGGGGCCGGGGAGCTGTTTTTT. As protein: CATYLAGGAGELFF.

A few counts support this clone. This rearrangement joins TRBV9 to TRBJ1-2; 8 nucleotides agree with TRBD1. In germline, CDR1 is SGDLS, CDR2 YYNGEE. The CDR3 extends over 12 amino acids. J gave up 10 bases and V 2 bases, and 4 bases lay outside the gene matches. Here the CDR3 DNA reads TGTGCCAGCAGCGTTTCCCAGGGGGCCTACACCTTC. Protein: CASSVSQGAYTF.

V usage is TRBV5-1 and J usage is TRBJ2-5; 7 bases are a match to TRBD2. The CDR3 has 14 amino acids. The junction had 11 bases not matched to a gene; V was cut back by 7 bases and J by 5 bases. Germline V gene data show CDR1 as SGHRS and CDR2 as YFSETQ. The CDR3 reads CASGEGSRGETQYF. The DNA for the CDR3 is TGCGCCAGCGGGGAGGGGTCCCGTGGCGAGACCCAGTACTTC.

Only a few counts were recorded for this clone. The chain combines TRBV6-6 with TRBJ1-6; unclear D gene. CDR1 MNHNY and CDR2 SVGAGI come from the germline V gene (reference sequence). The ends were cut back, 5 bases at V and 9 bases at J, with 11 bases in the middle. The CDR3 spans 13 residues. CDR3: CASSRGVSSPLHF. As DNA, the CDR3 is TGTGCCAGCAGTCGAGGAGTCAGTTCACCCCTCCACTTT.

Only a few counts were recorded for this clone. The chain couples TRBV20-1 to TRBJ2-5; D possibly corresponds to TRBD1 (5 bases). CDR3 length: 11 amino acids. Germline V gene data show CDR1 as DFQATT and CDR2 as SNEGSKA (reference sequence). The CDR3 is CSGHYQETQYF. In DNA form, the CDR3 reads TGCAGCGGACACTATCAAGAGACCCAGTACTTC.